These T cell receptor beta chains were read from a single sample in a study of CD8 T cells in ankylosing spondylitis. TCRdb re-called the 5' RACE reads with MiXCR, one entry per CDR3 protein. The repertoire includes around 540,000 distinct CDR3 sequences, roughly 13% of them detected once, and under 7.5% sits in the top ten. Sequencing used blood, either unsorted or a sorted T cell fraction (not recorded which). All receptors come from a male donor with ankylosing spondylitis. CDR3s include the opening cysteine and the closing phenylalanine or tryptophan. Size is omitted from some rows. Given values are once, few, many or a class for expanded clones.

V gene: TRBV12-3/TRBV12-4
clone size: many
CDR3 protein: CASRSIGAETQYF

V gene: TRBV5-1
clone size: -
CDR3 protein: CASSLGGTGNEQFF

V gene: TRBV27
clone size: -
CDR3 protein: CASSLRGQGVGNYGYTF

V gene: TRBV7-2
clone size: -
CDR3 protein: CASSAGQGDGEAFF

V gene: TRBV5-1
clone size: many
CDR3 protein: CASSLNGRIDEQFF

V gene: TRBV7-9
clone size: -
CDR3 protein: CASSFSGSTETQYF

V gene: TRBV28
clone size: -
CDR3 protein: CASSLPMNTEAFF

V gene: TRBV5-1
clone size: -
CDR3 protein: CASDGGGVAFF

V gene: TRBV12-3/TRBV12-4
clone size: many
CDR3 protein: CASGGGWGNGYTF

V gene: TRBV5-1
clone size: many
CDR3 protein: CASFRGGGTYEQYF

V gene: TRBV20-1
clone size: few
CDR3 protein: CSARGRGNTGELFF

V gene: TRBV2
clone size: few
CDR3 protein: CASSGQGPGELFF

V gene: TRBV5-1
clone size: few
CDR3 protein: CASSWGGFDEQYF

V gene: TRBV11-2
clone size: -
CDR3 protein: CASSLVDLAGDTQYF

V gene: TRBV7-2
clone size: few
CDR3 protein: CASSYGFYNEQFF

V gene: TRBV2
clone size: -
CDR3 protein: CASSETSGSRSYNEQFF

V gene: TRBV11-2
clone size: many
CDR3 protein: CASSLSGGGGPDTQYF

V gene: TRBV4-2
clone size: few
CDR3 protein: CASSGTSGRAGDTQYF

V gene: TRBV5-5
clone size: -
CDR3 protein: CASSSRDRGFHEQFF

V gene: TRBV20-1
clone size: few
CDR3 protein: CSVAQGLDYGYTF

V gene: TRBV5-6
clone size: -
CDR3 protein: CASNEGQGYETQYF

V gene: TRBV7-8
clone size: many
CDR3 protein: CATSSVGRTNYGYTF

V gene: TRBV7-9
clone size: -
CDR3 protein: CASSIDGYGYTF

V gene: TRBV2
clone size: few
CDR3 protein: CASSDLGLGANVLTF

V gene: TRBV5-1
clone size: few
CDR3 protein: CASSMSGGAGNTIYF

V gene: TRBV24-1
clone size: -
CDR3 protein: CATTSPRHNEQFF

V gene: TRBV7-2
clone size: -
CDR3 protein: CASSSQPGGGAEAFF

V gene: TRBV24-1
clone size: -
CDR3 protein: CATSLHANTGELFF

V gene: TRBV7-2
clone size: -
CDR3 protein: CASSYSPGGSGNTIYF

V gene: TRBV7-9
clone size: many
CDR3 protein: CASSRGTVNTGELFF

V gene: TRBV5-1
clone size: many
CDR3 protein: CASSVGTEGGELFF

V gene: TRBV24-1
clone size: -
CDR3 protein: CATSLGRLSETQYF

V gene: TRBV3-1
clone size: few
CDR3 protein: CASSQSLSGYTF

V gene: TRBV6-5
clone size: -
CDR3 protein: CASSYRSSTPPDTQYF

V gene: TRBV5-3
clone size: once
CDR3 protein: CARTHPQTGRTPGSCFF

V gene: TRBV24-1
clone size: -
CDR3 protein: CATRGTGVTYNEQFF

V gene: TRBV20-1
clone size: -
CDR3 protein: CSASSTVPSYEQYF

V gene: TRBV24-1
clone size: -
CDR3 protein: CATSETISNQPQHF

V gene: TRBV5-1
clone size: few
CDR3 protein: CASSVGVGTQYF

V gene: TRBV11-1
clone size: few
CDR3 protein: CASSLRDRGRVSFNEKLFF

V gene: TRBV2
clone size: -
CDR3 protein: CASSLAGRNEQFF

V gene: TRBV3-1
clone size: many
CDR3 protein: CASSRGRFSGEQFF

V gene: TRBV20-1
clone size: -
CDR3 protein: CSARAWSLGTGELFF

V gene: TRBV3-1
clone size: few
CDR3 protein: CASSQDSGGYNEQFF

V gene: TRBV2
clone size: many
CDR3 protein: CASSWDPLEQYF

V gene: TRBV3-1
clone size: few
CDR3 protein: CASQGPSPAKNIQYF

V gene: TRBV20-1
clone size: few
CDR3 protein: CSALPTAGELFF

V gene: TRBV20-1
clone size: -
CDR3 protein: CSARRSGWEDGYTF

V gene: TRBV25-1
clone size: few
CDR3 protein: CASSEGLHILSDTQYF

V gene: TRBV11-2
clone size: -
CDR3 protein: CASSSALGTDTQYF

V gene: TRBV6-1
clone size: -
CDR3 protein: CASRHRDTYGYTF

V gene: TRBV5-1
clone size: few
CDR3 protein: CASSLRPLAGGNNEQFF

V gene: TRBV3-1
clone size: few
CDR3 protein: CASSQDHRGTAIYLGTEAFF

V gene: TRBV3-1
clone size: few
CDR3 protein: CASSRTGTHLYEQYF